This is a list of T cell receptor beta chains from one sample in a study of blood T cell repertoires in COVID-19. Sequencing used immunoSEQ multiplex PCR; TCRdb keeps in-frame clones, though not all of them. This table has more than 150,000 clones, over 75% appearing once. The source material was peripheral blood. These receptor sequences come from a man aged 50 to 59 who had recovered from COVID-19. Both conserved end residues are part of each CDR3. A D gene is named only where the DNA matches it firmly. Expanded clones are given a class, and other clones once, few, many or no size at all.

CASRGEAHNEQFF,TGTGCCAGTCGGGGGGAGGCCCACAATGAGCAGTTCTTC,-,TRBV9,TRBJ2-1,TRBD2
CASEGRQGAPDTQYF,TGCGCCAGCGAGGGCCGACAGGGGGCTCCAGATACGCAGTATTTT,-,TRBV10-2,TRBJ2-3,TRBD1
CASTQGLDGELFF,TGCGCCAGCACCCAGGGTCTGGACGGGGAGCTGTTTTTT,-,TRBV5-1,TRBJ2-2,-
CAISDAASGSLYEQYF,TGTGCCATCAGTGACGCGGCTAGCGGGTCCCTCTACGAGCAGTACTTC,-,TRBV10-3,TRBJ2-7,TRBD2
CASSEYGAGSSYNEQFF,TGTGCCAGCAGTGAATACGGCGCTGGGAGCTCCTACAATGAGCAGTTCTTC,-,TRBV25-1,TRBJ2-1,-
CASSLNTGGGTGELFF,TGTGCCAGCAGCTTGAATACGGGAGGGGGCACCGGGGAGCTGTTTTTT,-,TRBV5-5,TRBJ2-2,TRBD2
CASSLGAGNTGELFF,TGTGCCAGCAGCTTGGGGGCAGGGAACACCGGGGAGCTGTTTTTT,-,TRBV5-4,TRBJ2-2,-
CASSVVQGDTGELFF,TGTGCCAGCAGCGTAGTACAGGGGGATACCGGGGAGCTGTTTTTT,-,TRBV9,TRBJ2-2,TRBD1
CATSAPDSGSYEQYF,TGTGCCACCAGCGCACCTGATAGCGGGAGTTACGAGCAGTACTTC,-,TRBV15,TRBJ2-7,TRBD2
CASSLAGLAGVGNEQFF,TGTGCCAGCAGCTTAGCGGGACTAGCGGGAGTCGGCAATGAGCAGTTCTTC,-,TRBV11-2,TRBJ2-1,TRBD2
CASSSGTVPFYEQYF,TGTGCCAGCTCATCCGGGACAGTCCCTTTCTACGAGCAGTACTTC,-,TRBV18,TRBJ2-7,TRBD1
CASSAFSGTGVRYTF,TGTGCCAGCAGTGCCTTCTCCGGGACAGGGGTTCGCTACACCTTC,-,TRBV28,TRBJ1-2,TRBD1
CASSETGGSGELFF,TGTGCCAGCAGCGAAACAGGGGGTAGCGGGGAGCTGTTTTTT,-,TRBV7-9,TRBJ2-2,TRBD1
CASSLGGGNQPQHF,TGTGCCAGCAGTTTAGGGGGGGGCAATCAGCCCCAGCATTTT,-,TRBV27,TRBJ1-5,-
CASSPGTATANTEAFF,TGTGCCAGCTCACCGGGCACAGCAACCGCGAACACTGAAGCTTTCTTT,-,TRBV18,TRBJ1-1,-
CASSPRGAGQSGEQYF,TGTGCCAGTAGCCCCCGCGGAGCGGGACAATCGGGTGAGCAGTACTTC,-,TRBV19,TRBJ2-7,-
CASSRLDTSTDTQYF,TGTGCCAGCAGCAGGTTGGACACTAGCACAGATACGCAGTATTTT,-,TRBV14,TRBJ2-3,-
CASSPVHSGANVLTF,TGTGCCAGCAGCCCAGTACACTCTGGGGCCAACGTCCTGACTTTC,-,TRBV3-1/TRBV3-2,TRBJ2-6,-
CASSPTGNEQFF,TGTGCCAGCAGCCCGACTGGTAATGAGCAGTTCTTC,-,TRBV7-3,TRBJ2-1,-
CASSLEGGIQYF,TGTGCCAGCAGCTTAGAAGGAGGAATCCAGTACTTC,-,TRBV7-9,TRBJ2-4,-
CASTRLAGDNEQFF,TGCGCCAGCACACGGCTAGCGGGAGATAATGAGCAGTTCTTC,-,TRBV5-1,TRBJ2-1,TRBD2
CASSRQGSSGNTIYF,TGTGCCAGCTCAAGACAGGGATCGTCTGGAAACACCATATATTTT,-,TRBV18,TRBJ1-3,TRBD1
CASSQGNGREFF,TGTGCCAGCAGCCAAGGTAACGGGAGGGAATTCTTC,-,TRBV3-1/TRBV3-2,TRBJ2-1,TRBD2
CASSSRLGADTQYF,TGTGCCAGCAGCTCCAGACTAGGGGCAGATACGCAGTATTTT,once,TRBV7-2,TRBJ2-3,-
CASSPDSHIDEQFF,TGTGCCAGCAGCCCTGATTCACACATCGATGAGCAGTTCTTC,few,TRBV7-3,TRBJ2-1,-
CASSPRQGGTDTQYF,TGTGCCAGCAGCCCGAGACAGGGGGGCACAGATACGCAGTATTTT,-,TRBV5-5,TRBJ2-3,TRBD1
CATSDSFYGVRGSYNEQFF,TGTGCCACCAGTGATTCGTTCTATGGGGTTAGGGGCTCCTACAATGAGCAGTTCTTC,-,TRBV24-1,TRBJ2-1,-
CASIGRASNYEQYF,TGTGCCAGCATCGGGAGGGCGAGCAACTACGAGCAGTACTTC,-,TRBV6-6,TRBJ2-7,TRBD2
CASSEWQSEKLFF,TGTGCCAGCAGTGAGTGGCAGTCGGAAAAACTGTTTTTT,-,TRBV25-1,TRBJ1-4,-
CATSDYHRDRGLYKQFF,TGTGCCACCAGTGATTACCACCGGGACAGGGGACTCTATAAGCAGTTCTTC,-,TRBV24-1,TRBJ2-1,TRBD1
CASSQVTGKIEETQYF,TGCGCCAGCAGCCAAGTGACAGGGAAGATTGAAGAGACCCAGTACTTC,once,TRBV4-1,TRBJ2-5,TRBD1
CASSLFGQLNTEAFF,TGTGCCAGCAGCTTGTTTGGACAGTTGAACACTGAAGCTTTCTTT,-,TRBV7-8,TRBJ1-1,-
CASGLVPVDREQFF,TGTGCTAGTGGTTTGGTACCCGTTGATCGGGAGCAGTTCTTC,-,TRBV12-5,TRBJ2-1,-
CASSLTVSGSADTQYF,TGTGCCAGCAGCTTAACCGTCTCCGGGAGTGCAGATACGCAGTATTTT,-,TRBV7-9,TRBJ2-3,-
CASSIDRVGNTIYF,TGTGCCAGCAGCATCGACAGGGTTGGAAACACCATATATTTT,-,TRBV6-5,TRBJ1-3,TRBD1
CASSQDRGTGRGYTF,TGCGCCAGCAGCCAAGATCGGGGGACAGGGAGAGGCTACACCTTC,-,TRBV4-3,TRBJ1-2,TRBD1
CASSVKGLWPQHF,TGTGCCAGCTCGGTGAAGGGACTTTGGCCCCAGCATTTT,once,TRBV6-5,TRBJ1-5,-
CASSQATVYGNTIYF,TGTGCCAGCAGCCAAGCGACAGTGTATGGAAACACCATATATTTT,-,TRBV4-2,TRBJ1-3,-
CASRRTSGRAFEQFF,TGCGCCAGCAGAAGGACTAGCGGGAGGGCCTTTGAGCAGTTCTTC,-,TRBV10-2,TRBJ2-1,TRBD2
CASSISRDRVYEQYF,TGTGCCAGTAGTATCAGCCGGGACAGGGTATACGAGCAGTACTTC,-,TRBV19,TRBJ2-7,TRBD1
CASSGTRDRGPQYF,TGCGCCAGCAGTGGGACCCGGGACAGGGGGCCGCAGTACTTC,-,TRBV10-2,TRBJ2-7,TRBD1
CASSFRTGGNTEAFF,TGTGCCAGCAGTTTTAGGACAGGGGGTAACACTGAAGCTTTCTTT,-,TRBV28,TRBJ1-1,TRBD1
CASSVGQGLRNTIYF,TGTGCCAGCAGCGTAGGACAGGGGCTGCGAAACACCATATATTTT,-,TRBV9,TRBJ1-3,TRBD1
CASSSRQGTGELFF,TGTGCCAGCAGCTCCCGACAGGGGACCGGGGAGCTGTTTTTT,-,TRBV7-3,TRBJ2-2,TRBD1
CAISDFDSTSSYNEQFF,TGTGCCATCAGTGATTTCGACTCCACGAGCTCCTACAATGAGCAGTTCTTC,once,TRBV10-3,TRBJ2-1,-
CATSRRTSGISNEQFF,TGTGCCACCAGCAGGAGGACTAGCGGGATATCCAATGAGCAGTTCTTC,-,TRBV15,TRBJ2-1,TRBD2
CATRTSGLSGTDTQYF,TGTGCCACCCGGACTAGCGGGCTGAGTGGCACAGATACGCAGTATTTT,-,TRBV6-6,TRBJ2-3,TRBD2
CASSRNMDRGFLRIGNTIYF,TGTGCCAGCAGTAGGAATATGGACAGGGGTTTTTTACGCATTGGAAACACCATATATTTT,-,TRBV28,TRBJ1-3,TRBD1
CSASVAGGGETQYF,TGCAGTGCTAGTGTGGCGGGAGGTGGAGAGACCCAGTACTTC,-,TRBV20-1,TRBJ2-5,TRBD2
CATGRSTDTQYF,TGTGCCACCGGGAGAAGCACAGATACGCAGTATTTT,-,TRBV15,TRBJ2-3,-
CASSTSPAGDYGYTF,TGTGCCAGCAGCACCTCCCCGGCGGGGGATTATGGCTACACCTTC,-,TRBV9,TRBJ1-2,-
CASSLLGAYNEQFF,TGTGCCAGCAGTTTATTAGGGGCCTACAATGAGCAGTTCTTC,few,TRBV28,TRBJ2-1,-
CASSQDLGGSLFF,TGTGCCAGCAGCCAAGATTTGGGGGGAAGTTTGTTCTTC,-,TRBV14,TRBJ2-1,-